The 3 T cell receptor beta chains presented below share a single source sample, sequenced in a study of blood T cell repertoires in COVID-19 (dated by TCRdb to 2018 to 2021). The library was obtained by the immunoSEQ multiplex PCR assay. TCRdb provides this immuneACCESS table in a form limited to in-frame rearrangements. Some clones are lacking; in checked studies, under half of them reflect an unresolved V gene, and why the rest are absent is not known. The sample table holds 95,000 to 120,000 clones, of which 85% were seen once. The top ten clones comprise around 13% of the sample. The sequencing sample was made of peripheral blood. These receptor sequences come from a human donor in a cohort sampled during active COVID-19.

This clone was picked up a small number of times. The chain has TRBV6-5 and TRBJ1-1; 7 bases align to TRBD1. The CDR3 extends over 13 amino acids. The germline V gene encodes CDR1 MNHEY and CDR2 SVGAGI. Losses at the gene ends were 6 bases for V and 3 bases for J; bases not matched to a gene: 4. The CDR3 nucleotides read TGTGCCAGCAGAAAAGGGGGCTACACTGAAGCTTTCTTT. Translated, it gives CASRKGGYTEAFF.

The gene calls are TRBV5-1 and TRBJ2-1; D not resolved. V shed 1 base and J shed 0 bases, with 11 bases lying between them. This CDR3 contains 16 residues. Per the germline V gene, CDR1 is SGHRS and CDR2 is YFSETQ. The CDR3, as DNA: TGCGCCAGCAGCTTGAGTAACCCGAGCTCCTACAATGAGCAGTTCTTC. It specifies CASSLSNPSSYNEQFF. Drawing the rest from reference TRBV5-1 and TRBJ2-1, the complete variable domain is KAGVTQTPRYLIKTRGQQVTLSCSPISGHRSVSWYQQTPGQGLQFLFEYFSETQRNKGNFPGRFSGRQFSNSRSEMNVSTLELGDSALYLCASSLSNPSSYNEQFFGPGTRLTVL.

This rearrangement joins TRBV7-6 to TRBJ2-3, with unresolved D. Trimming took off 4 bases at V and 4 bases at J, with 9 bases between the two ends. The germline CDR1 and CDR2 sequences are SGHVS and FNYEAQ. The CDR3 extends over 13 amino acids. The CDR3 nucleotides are TGTGCCAGCAGCTCCCGGGTCGCAGATACGCAGTATTTT. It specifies CASSSRVADTQYF.